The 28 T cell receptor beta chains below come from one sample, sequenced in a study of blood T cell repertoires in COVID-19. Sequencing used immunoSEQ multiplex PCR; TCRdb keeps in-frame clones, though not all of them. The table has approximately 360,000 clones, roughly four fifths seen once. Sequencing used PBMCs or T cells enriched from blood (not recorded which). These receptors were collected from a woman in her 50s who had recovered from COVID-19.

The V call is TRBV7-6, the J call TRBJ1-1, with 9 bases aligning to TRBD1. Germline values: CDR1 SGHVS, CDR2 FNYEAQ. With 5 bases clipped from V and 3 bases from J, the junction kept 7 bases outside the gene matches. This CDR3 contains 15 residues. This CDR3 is CASSPQGARDTEAFF. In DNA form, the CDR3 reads TGTGCCAGCAGCCCACAGGGGGCGCGGGACACTGAAGCTTTCTTT.

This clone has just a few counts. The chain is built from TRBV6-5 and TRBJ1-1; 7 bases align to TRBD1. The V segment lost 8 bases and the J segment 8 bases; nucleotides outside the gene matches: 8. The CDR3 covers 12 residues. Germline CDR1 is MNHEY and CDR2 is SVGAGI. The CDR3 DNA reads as TGTGCCAGCCAGGGGGACACGGCCGAAGCTTTCTTT. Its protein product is CASQGDTAEAFF.

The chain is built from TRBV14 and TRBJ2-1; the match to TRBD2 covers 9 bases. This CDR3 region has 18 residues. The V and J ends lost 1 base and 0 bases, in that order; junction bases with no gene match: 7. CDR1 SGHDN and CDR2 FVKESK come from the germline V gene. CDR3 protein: CASSQGSSGAYSYNEQFF. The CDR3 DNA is TGTGCCAGCAGCCAAGGGTCTAGCGGGGCCTACTCCTACAATGAGCAGTTCTTC. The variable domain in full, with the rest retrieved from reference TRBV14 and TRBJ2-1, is EAGVTQFPSHSVIEKGQTVTLRCDPISGHDNLYWYRRVMGKEIKFLLHFVKESKQDESGMPNNRFLAERTGGTYSTLKVQPAELEDSGVYFCASSQGSSGAYSYNEQFFGPGTRLTVL.

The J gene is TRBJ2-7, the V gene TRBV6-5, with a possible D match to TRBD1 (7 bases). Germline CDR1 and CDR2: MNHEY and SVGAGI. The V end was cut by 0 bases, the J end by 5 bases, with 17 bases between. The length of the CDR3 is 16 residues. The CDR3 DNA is TGTGCCAGCAGTTACTCAGGCGGGACAGCCCACAACGAGCAGTACTTC. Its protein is CASSYSGGTAHNEQYF.

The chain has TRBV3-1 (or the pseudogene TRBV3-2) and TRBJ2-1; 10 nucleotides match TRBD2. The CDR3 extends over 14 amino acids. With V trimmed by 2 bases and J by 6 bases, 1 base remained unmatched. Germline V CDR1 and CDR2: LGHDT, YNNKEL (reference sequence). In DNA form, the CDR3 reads TGTGCCAGCAGCCAAAGCGGGAGGGCCAATGAGCAGTTCTTC. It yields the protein CASSQSGRANEQFF.

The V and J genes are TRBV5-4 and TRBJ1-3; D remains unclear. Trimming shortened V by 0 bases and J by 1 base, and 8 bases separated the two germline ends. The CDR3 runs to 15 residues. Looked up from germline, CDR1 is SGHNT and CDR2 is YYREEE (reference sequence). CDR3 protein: CASSLAGGSGNTIYF. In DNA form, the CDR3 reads TGTGCCAGCAGCTTGGCCGGAGGATCTGGAAACACCATATATTTT.

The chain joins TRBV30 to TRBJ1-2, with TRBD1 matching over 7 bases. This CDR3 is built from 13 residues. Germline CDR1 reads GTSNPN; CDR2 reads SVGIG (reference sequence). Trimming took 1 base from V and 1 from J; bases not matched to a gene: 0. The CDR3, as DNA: TGTGCCTGGAGTGCAGGGGGTAACTATGGCTACACCTTC. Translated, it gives CAWSAGGNYGYTF.

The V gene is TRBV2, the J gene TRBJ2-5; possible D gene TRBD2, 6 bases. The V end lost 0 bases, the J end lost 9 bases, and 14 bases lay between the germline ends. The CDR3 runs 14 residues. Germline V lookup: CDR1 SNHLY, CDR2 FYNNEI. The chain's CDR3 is CASSEAPTPGAQYF. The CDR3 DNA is TGTGCCAGCAGTGAAGCACCAACTCCGGGAGCCCAGTACTTC.

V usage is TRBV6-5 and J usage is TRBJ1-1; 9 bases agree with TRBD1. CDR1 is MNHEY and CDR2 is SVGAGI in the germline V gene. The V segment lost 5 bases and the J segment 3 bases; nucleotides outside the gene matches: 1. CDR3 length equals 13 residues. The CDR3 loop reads CASSRQGDTEAFF. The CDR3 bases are TGTGCCAGCAGTCGACAGGGGGACACTGAAGCTTTCTTT.

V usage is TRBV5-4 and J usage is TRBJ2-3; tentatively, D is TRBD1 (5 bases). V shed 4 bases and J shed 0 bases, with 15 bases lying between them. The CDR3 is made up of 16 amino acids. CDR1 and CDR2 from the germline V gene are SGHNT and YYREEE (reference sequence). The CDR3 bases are TGTGCCAGCAGCCTCGAAGAGACAGCCAGCACAGATACGCAGTATTTT. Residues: CASSLEETASTDTQYF.

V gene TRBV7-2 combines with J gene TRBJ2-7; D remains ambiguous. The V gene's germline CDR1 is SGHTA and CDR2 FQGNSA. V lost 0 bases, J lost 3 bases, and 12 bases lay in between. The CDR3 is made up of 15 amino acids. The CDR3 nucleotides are TGTGCCAGCAGCTTAGCGCATGGCGGATTCTACGAGCAGTACTTC. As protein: CASSLAHGGFYEQYF.

CDR3 sequence reads: CASSADSAGGARNEQFF. The CDR3 DNA follows: TGTGCCAGCAGCGCCGACAGTGCTGGAGGGGCCCGCAATGAGCAGTTCTTC. This chain uses TRBV7-2 with TRBJ2-1, with D possibly matching TRBD2 (6 bases). The V gene lost 5 bases and the J gene lost 6 bases, with 23 bases spanning the gap. The CDR3 covers 17 residues. The germline V gene has CDR1 SGHTA and CDR2 FQGNSA.

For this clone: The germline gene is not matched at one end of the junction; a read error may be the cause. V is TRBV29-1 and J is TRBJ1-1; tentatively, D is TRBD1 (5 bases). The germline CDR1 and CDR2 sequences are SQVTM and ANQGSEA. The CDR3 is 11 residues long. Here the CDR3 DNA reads TGCAGCGTCGGCTCAGGGCGCGCGGGGGTCTTT. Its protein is CSVGSGRAGVF. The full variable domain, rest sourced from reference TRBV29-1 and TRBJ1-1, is SAVISQKPSRDICQRGTSLTIQCQVDSQVTMMFWYRQQPGQSLTLIATANQGSEATYESGFVIDKFPISRPNLTFSTLTVSNMSPEDSSIYLCSVGSGRAGVFGQGTRLTVV.

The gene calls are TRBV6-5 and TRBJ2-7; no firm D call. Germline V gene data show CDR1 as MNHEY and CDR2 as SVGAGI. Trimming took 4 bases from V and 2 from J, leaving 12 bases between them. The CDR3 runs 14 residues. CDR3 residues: CASSSNPAPYEQYF. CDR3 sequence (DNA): TGTGCCAGCAGTTCTAACCCCGCGCCCTACGAGCAGTACTTC.

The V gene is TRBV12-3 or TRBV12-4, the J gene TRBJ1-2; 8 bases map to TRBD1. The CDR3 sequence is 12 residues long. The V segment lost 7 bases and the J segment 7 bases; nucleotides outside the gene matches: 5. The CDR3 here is CASKSGGPGYTF. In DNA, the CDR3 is TGTGCCAGCAAATCAGGGGGCCCTGGCTACACCTTC.

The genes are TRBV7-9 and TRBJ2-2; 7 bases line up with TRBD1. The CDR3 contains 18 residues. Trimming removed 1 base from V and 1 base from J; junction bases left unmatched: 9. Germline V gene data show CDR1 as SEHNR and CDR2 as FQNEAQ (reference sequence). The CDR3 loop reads CASSLVTYRDRNTGELFF. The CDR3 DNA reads TGTGCCAGCAGCTTAGTGACATACCGGGACAGGAACACCGGGGAGCTGTTTTTT. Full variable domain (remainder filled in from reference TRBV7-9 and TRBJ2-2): DTGVSQNPRHKITKRGQNVTFRCDPISEHNRLYWYRQTLGQGPEFLTYFQNEAQLEKSRLLSDRFSAERPKGSFSTLEIQRTEQGDSAMYLCASSLVTYRDRNTGELFFGEGSRLTVL.

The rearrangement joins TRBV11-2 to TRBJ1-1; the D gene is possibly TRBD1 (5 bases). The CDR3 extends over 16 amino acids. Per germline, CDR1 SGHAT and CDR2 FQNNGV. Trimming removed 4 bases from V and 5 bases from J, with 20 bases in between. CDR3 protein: CASSSFVGQGWTEAFF. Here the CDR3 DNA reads TGTGCCAGCAGCTCCTTCGTGGGGCAGGGTTGGACTGAAGCTTTCTTT.

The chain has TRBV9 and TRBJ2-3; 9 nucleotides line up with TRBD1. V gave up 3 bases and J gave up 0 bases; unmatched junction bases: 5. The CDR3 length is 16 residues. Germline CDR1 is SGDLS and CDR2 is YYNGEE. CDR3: CASSGTGTGSTDTQYF. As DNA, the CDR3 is TGTGCCAGCAGCGGAACCGGGACAGGGAGCACAGATACGCAGTATTTT.

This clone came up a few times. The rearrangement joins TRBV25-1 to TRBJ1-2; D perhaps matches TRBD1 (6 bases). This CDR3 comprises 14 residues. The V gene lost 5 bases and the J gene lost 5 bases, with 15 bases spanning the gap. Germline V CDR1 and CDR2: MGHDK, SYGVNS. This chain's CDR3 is CASSPPGQLYGYTF. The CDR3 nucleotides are TGTGCCAGCAGTCCCCCCGGACAGTTATATGGCTACACCTTC.

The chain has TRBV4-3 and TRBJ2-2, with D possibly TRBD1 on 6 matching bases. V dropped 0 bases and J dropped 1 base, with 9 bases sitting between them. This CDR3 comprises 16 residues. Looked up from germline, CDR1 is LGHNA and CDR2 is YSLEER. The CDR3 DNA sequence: TGCGCCAGCAGCCAAGATTGGGGACAGAACACCGGGGAGCTGTTTTTT. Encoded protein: CASSQDWGQNTGELFF.

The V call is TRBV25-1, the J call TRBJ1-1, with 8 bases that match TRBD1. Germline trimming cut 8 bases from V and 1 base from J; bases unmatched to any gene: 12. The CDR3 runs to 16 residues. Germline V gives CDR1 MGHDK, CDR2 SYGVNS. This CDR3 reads CASVSPEDRENTEAFF. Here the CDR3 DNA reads TGTGCCAGCGTAAGCCCAGAGGACAGGGAGAACACTGAAGCTTTCTTT. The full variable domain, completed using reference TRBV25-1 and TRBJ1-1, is EADIYQTPRYLVIGTGKKITLECSQTMGHDKMYWYQQDPGMELHLIHYSYGVNSTEKGDLSSESTVSRIRTEHFPLTLESARPSHTSQYLCASVSPEDRENTEAFFGQGTRLTVV.

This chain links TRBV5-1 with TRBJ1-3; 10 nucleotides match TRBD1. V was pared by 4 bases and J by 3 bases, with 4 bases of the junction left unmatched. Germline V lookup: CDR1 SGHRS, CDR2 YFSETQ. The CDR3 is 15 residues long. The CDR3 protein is CASSAGDRGGNTIYF. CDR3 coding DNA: TGCGCCAGCAGCGCCGGGGACAGGGGTGGAAACACCATATATTTT.

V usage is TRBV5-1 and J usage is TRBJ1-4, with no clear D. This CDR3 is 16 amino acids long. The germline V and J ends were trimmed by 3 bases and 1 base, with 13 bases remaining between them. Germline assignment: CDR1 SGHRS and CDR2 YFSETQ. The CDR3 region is CASSSGSFRTNEKLFF. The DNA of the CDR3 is TGCGCCAGCAGCTCTGGGAGCTTCAGAACTAATGAAAAACTGTTTTTT.

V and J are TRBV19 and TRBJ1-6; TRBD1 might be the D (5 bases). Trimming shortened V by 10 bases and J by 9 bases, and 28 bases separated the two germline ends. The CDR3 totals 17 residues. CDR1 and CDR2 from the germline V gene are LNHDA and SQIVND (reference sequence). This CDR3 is CATQGALGPYPSSPLHF. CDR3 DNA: TGTGCCACCCAAGGGGCCCTCGGGCCATATCCCTCTTCACCCCTCCACTTT.

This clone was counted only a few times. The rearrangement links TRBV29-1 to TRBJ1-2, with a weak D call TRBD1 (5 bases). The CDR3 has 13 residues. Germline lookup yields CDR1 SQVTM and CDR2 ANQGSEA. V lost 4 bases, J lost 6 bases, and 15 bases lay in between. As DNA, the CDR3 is TGCAGCGTTGTGGGCAGGGAATTGGATGGCTACACCTTC. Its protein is CSVVGRELDGYTF. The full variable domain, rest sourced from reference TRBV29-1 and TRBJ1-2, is SAVISQKPSRDICQRGTSLTIQCQVDSQVTMMFWYRQQPGQSLTLIATANQGSEATYESGFVIDKFPISRPNLTFSTLTVSNMSPEDSSIYLCSVVGRELDGYTFGSGTRLTVV.

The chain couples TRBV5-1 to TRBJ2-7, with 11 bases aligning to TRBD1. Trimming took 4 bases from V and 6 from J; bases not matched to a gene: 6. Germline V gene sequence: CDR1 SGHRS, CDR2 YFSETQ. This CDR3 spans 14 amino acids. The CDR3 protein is CASSPGTGGLEQYF. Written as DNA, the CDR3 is TGCGCCAGCAGCCCTGGGACAGGGGGTCTCGAGCAGTACTTC.

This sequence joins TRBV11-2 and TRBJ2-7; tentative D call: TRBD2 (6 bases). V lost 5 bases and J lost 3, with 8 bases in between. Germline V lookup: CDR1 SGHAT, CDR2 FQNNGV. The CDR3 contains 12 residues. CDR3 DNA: TGTGCCAGCAGCCCCGGGGGCTACGAGCAGTACTTC. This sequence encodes CASSPGGYEQYF.

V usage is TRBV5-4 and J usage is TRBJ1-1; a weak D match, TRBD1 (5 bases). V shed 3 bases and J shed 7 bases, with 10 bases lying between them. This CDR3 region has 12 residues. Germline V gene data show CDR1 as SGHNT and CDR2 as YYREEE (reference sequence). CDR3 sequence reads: CASSWGGDEAFF. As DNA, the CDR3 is TGTGCCAGCAGCTGGGGGGGAGATGAAGCTTTCTTT.